These T cell receptor beta chains were read from a single sample in a study of cytomegalovirus exposure and HLA in healthy donors. This table comes from immunoSEQ multiplex PCR, and its TCRdb copy is limited to in-frame clones, with some not included. The sample carries 100,000 to 150,000 clones, approximately 84% recorded once. Sequencing used PBMCs. The receptor set was obtained from a woman aged 40 to 49 in good health and CMV-seronegative. Both conserved end residues are part of each CDR3. The D gene is left open where the match is weak. A clone size is listed for some rows: how often the clone was seen (once, few, many), or a class if it is expanded.

TRBJ2-7 | . | . | TRBV2 | 17 | CASSDSGGTDTSYEQYF | TGTGCCAGCAGTGATTCGGGGGGGACAGACACCTCCTACGAGCAGTACTTC
TRBJ2-7 | . | . | TRBV2 | 11 | CATLARGEQYF | TGTGCCACCTTAGCGAGAGGCGAGCAGTACTTC
TRBJ2-7 | . | TRBD2 | TRBV6-5 | 15 | CASSTISGGGYEQYF | TGTGCCAGCAGCACTATTAGCGGGGGAGGGTACGAGCAGTACTTC
TRBJ2-3 | . | . | TRBV15 | 17 | CATSRAIVSGFTDTQYF | TGTGCCACCAGCAGAGCCATTGTTAGCGGATTCACAGATACGCAGTATTTT
TRBJ2-4 | . | . | TRBV19 | 15 | CASSPPGVAKNIQYF | TGTGCCAGTAGCCCCCCGGGGGTAGCCAAAAACATTCAGTACTTC
TRBJ2-1 | . | . | TRBV19 | 15 | CASRQDRSSYNEQFF | TGTGCCAGTAGACAGGACAGAAGCTCCTACAATGAGCAGTTCTTC
TRBJ1-5 | . | TRBD1 | TRBV28 | 14 | CASSQTGGLQPQHF | TGTGCCAGCAGTCAAACAGGGGGTCTTCAGCCCCAGCATTTT
TRBJ1-4 | . | TRBD1 | TRBV29-1 | 14 | CSVQQGTSNEKLFF | TGCAGCGTCCAACAGGGGACGTCTAATGAAAAACTGTTTTTT
TRBJ2-5 | . | . | TRBV28 | 14 | CASRPGLAGETQYF | TGTGCCAGCAGGCCCGGACTGGCGGGTGAGACCCAGTACTTC
TRBJ1-6 | few | . | TRBV7-9 | 17 | CSSSLGGSSSYNSPLHF | TGTTCCAGCAGCTTAGGAGGAAGTTCCTCCTATAATTCACCCCTCCACTTT
TRBJ2-2 | few | TRBD1 | TRBV19 | 16 | CASSRTGTGIAGELFF | TGTGCCAGTAGTAGAACCGGGACAGGGATCGCCGGGGAGCTGTTTTTT
TRBJ1-5 | . | TRBD1 | TRBV19 | 14 | CASRTGDSNQPQHF | TGTGCCAGTAGGACAGGGGATAGCAATCAGCCCCAGCATTTT
TRBJ2-1 | . | . | TRBV5-1 | 20 | CASSLGVGGVRPVLYNEQFF | TGCGCCAGCAGCTTGGGGGTCGGAGGTGTCAGGCCTGTACTCTACAATGAGCAGTTCTTC
TRBJ1-4 | . | . | TRBV7-2 | 14 | CASSLGLQGGELFF | TGTGCCAGCAGCTTAGGCTTACAGGGTGGGGAACTGTTTTTT
TRBJ2-1 | . | TRBD2 | TRBV10-3 | 15 | CASSWQGLAGEKQFF | TGTGCCAGCTCATGGCAGGGACTAGCCGGAGAAAAGCAGTTCTTC
TRBJ1-5 | . | TRBD1 | TRBV7-2 | 15 | CASSLGDRGGQPQHF | TGTGCCAGCAGCTTAGGGGACAGGGGCGGTCAGCCCCAGCATTTT
TRBJ1-2 | few | . | TRBV6-4 | 14 | CASSPSTESYGYTF | TGTGCCAGCAGTCCTTCCACAGAAAGCTATGGCTACACCTTC
TRBJ1-5 | . | . | TRBV7-8 | 14 | CASSLPGVGQPQHF | TGTGCCAGCAGCCTCCCCGGGGTTGGGCAGCCCCAGCATTTT
TRBJ2-1 | . | . | TRBV10-3 | 15 | CAISTLGAQTGEQFF | TGTGCCATCAGCACGTTGGGGGCGCAAACGGGGGAGCAGTTCTTC
TRBJ2-3 | . | . | TRBV7-8 | 14 | CASSFLSSTDTQYF | TGTGCCAGCAGCTTCCTGAGTAGCACAGATACGCAGTATTTT
TRBJ2-7 | . | . | TRBV2 | 12 | CASSEWYNEQYF | TGTGCCAGCAGTGAGTGGTACAACGAGCAGTACTTC
TRBJ2-6 | . | . | TRBV18 | 18 | CASSPPGTMNSGANVLTF | TGTGCCAGCTCACCGCCTGGGACAATGAACTCTGGGGCCAACGTCCTGACTTTC
TRBJ1-5 | . | . | TRBV15 | 13 | CATSRQGDQPQHF | TGTGCCACCAGCAGGCAGGGCGATCAGCCCCAGCATTTT
TRBJ2-7 | once | . | TRBV7-9 | 14 | CASSPYTLSYEQYF | TGTGCCAGCAGCCCATACACCCTCTCCTACGAGCAGTACTTC
TRBJ2-5 | . | TRBD1 | TRBV19 | 15 | CASSPWTGGQETQYF | TGTGCCAGTAGTCCCTGGACAGGGGGTCAAGAGACCCAGTACTTC
TRBJ2-2 | . | TRBD2 | TRBV5-1 | 18 | CASSLIETSGGNTGELFF | TGCGCCAGCAGCTTGATCGAAACTAGCGGGGGGAACACCGGGGAGCTGTTTTTT
TRBJ2-7 | . | TRBD1 | TRBV29-1 | 15 | CSVAPGQGSGYEQYF | TGCAGCGTGGCCCCGGGACAGGGGTCCGGCTACGAGCAGTACTTC
TRBJ2-2 | . | TRBD1 | TRBV27 | 15 | CASSPDRGGTGELFF | TGTGCCAGCAGTCCGGACAGGGGCGGGACCGGGGAGCTGTTTTTT
TRBJ1-4 | . | . | TRBV28 | 15 | CASSLGGDSGEKLFF | TGTGCCAGCAGTTTGGGGGGAGACAGCGGCGAAAAACTGTTTTTT
TRBJ2-2 | . | . | TRBV19 | 15 | CASEITSEWAGELFF | TGTGCCAGTGAAATAACTAGTGAATGGGCCGGGGAGCTGTTTTTT
TRBJ2-7 | . | TRBD1 | TRBV7-8 | 17 | CASSLVWAGGTQYEQYF | TGTGCCAGCAGCTTAGTGTGGGCAGGGGGCACACAATACGAGCAGTACTTC
TRBJ1-1 | . | . | TRBV6-1 | 15 | CASSEGAGEQHEAFF | TGTGCCAGCAGTGAAGGGGCAGGCGAACAACATGAAGCTTTCTTT
TRBJ2-1 | . | . | TRBV9 | 17 | CASSVLASGGSYNEQFF | TGTGCCAGCAGCGTCCTCGCGAGCGGAGGCTCCTACAATGAGCAGTTCTTC
TRBJ2-1 | . | . | TRBV6-5 | 14 | CASMILGLAGEQFF | TGTGCCAGCATGATACTGGGACTCGCGGGGGAGCAGTTCTTC
TRBJ2-7 | . | TRBD2 | TRBV6-5 | 15 | CASRPGTSGRGEQYF | TGTGCCAGCAGGCCCGGGACTAGCGGGAGAGGCGAGCAGTACTTC
TRBJ1-5 | few | TRBD1 | TRBV19 | 14 | CASSRPGGVQPQHF | TGTGCCAGTAGTAGACCAGGGGGCGTTCAGCCCCAGCATTTT
TRBJ1-2 | . | . | TRBV27 | 14 | CASSFNRERDGYTF | TGTGCCAGCAGTTTCAACAGGGAAAGGGATGGCTACACCTTC
TRBJ2-3 | . | TRBD1 | TRBV7-3 | 16 | CASSLGTGLATDTQYF | TGTGCCAGCAGCTTAGGGACAGGTTTAGCCACAGATACGCAGTATTTT
TRBJ2-3 | . | . | TRBV5-6 | 15 | CASSLGSGSTDTQYF | TGTGCCAGCAGCTTGGGGAGCGGGAGCACAGATACGCAGTATTTT
TRBJ2-7 | few | TRBD2 | TRBV10-3 | 14 | CAIGTSMGGYEQYF | TGTGCCATTGGGACTAGCATGGGAGGCTACGAGCAGTACTTC
TRBJ1-1 | . | . | TRBV6-5 | 14 | CASTRASGSSEAFF | TGTGCCAGCACCCGGGCCAGCGGGAGTTCTGAAGCTTTCTTT
TRBJ2-6 | . | . | TRBV10-3 | 15 | CAISGGMSGANVLTF | TGTGCCATCAGTGGAGGGATGTCTGGGGCCAACGTCCTGACTTTC
TRBJ1-4 | few | . | TRBV6-1 | 14 | CASRAQQLGEKLFF | TGTGCCAGCAGGGCACAGCAACTCGGTGAAAAACTGTTTTTT
TRBJ1-1 | . | . | TRBV7-8 | 14 | CASSLRVGAAEAFF | TGTGCCAGCAGCTTAAGGGTAGGGGCGGCTGAAGCTTTCTTT
TRBJ1-2 | once | . | TRBV5-3 | 15 | CARSLGPPRTVGYTF | TGTGCCAGAAGCTTGGGGCCCCCCCGGACAGTAGGCTACACCTTC
TRBJ2-4 | . | TRBD2 | TRBV11-3 | 16 | CASSPPGLAGENIQYF | TGTGCCAGCAGCCCGCCCGGACTAGCGGGGGAAAACATTCAGTACTTC
TRBJ1-2 | . | TRBD1 | TRBV7-3 | 13 | CASSLTGGHGYTF | TGTGCCAGCAGCTTGACAGGGGGCCATGGCTACACCTTC
TRBJ2-2 | . | TRBD1 | TRBV6-5 | 16 | CASSYSTGRFGGELFF | TGTGCCAGCAGTTACTCGACAGGGAGATTTGGCGGGGAGCTGTTTTTT
TRBJ2-1 | . | TRBD2 | TRBV7-9 | 16 | CASSLILSGSRNEQFF | TGTGCCAGCAGCCTCATCTTGAGCGGGAGCCGGAATGAGCAGTTCTTC
TRBJ2-7 | few | TRBD1 | TRBV15 | 15 | CATSRPTGVNYEQYF | TGTGCCACCAGCAGGCCGACAGGGGTGAACTACGAGCAGTACTTC
TRBJ1-1 | . | . | TRBV2 | 13 | CASRDSLNTEAFF | TGTGCCAGCAGGGACAGCTTGAACACTGAAGCTTTCTTT
TRBJ1-4 | . | TRBD1 | TRBV6-5 | 14 | CASSPGTGGEKLFF | TGTGCCAGCAGCCCCGGGACAGGAGGCGAAAAACTGTTTTTT